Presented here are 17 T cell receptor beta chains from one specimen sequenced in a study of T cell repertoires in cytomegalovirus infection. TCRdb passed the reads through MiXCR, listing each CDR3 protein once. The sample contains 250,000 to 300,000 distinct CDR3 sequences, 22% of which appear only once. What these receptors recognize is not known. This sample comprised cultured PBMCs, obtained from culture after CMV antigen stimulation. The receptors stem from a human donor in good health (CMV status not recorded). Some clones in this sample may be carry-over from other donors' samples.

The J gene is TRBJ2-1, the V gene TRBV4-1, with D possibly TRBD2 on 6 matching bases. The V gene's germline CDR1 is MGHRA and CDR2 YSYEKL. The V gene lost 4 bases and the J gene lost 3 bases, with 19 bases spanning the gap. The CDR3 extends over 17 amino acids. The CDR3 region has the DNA TGCGCCAGCAGCCCCGACGAGACTAGTTATATCTACAATGAGCAGTTCTTC. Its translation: CASSPDETSYIYNEQFF.

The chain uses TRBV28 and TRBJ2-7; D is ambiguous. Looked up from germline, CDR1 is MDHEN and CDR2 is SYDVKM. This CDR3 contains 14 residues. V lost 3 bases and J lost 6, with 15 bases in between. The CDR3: CASSLNTETSEQYF. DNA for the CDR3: TGTGCCAGCAGTTTGAATACAGAAACGAGCGAGCAGTACTTC.

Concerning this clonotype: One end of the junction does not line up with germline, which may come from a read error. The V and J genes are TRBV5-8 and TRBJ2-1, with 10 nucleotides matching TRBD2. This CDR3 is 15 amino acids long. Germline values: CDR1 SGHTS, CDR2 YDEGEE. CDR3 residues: CASTLSSGRWTVQLF. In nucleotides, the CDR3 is TGTGCCAGCACCCTATCTAGCGGGAGATGGACGGTGCAGTTGTTC.

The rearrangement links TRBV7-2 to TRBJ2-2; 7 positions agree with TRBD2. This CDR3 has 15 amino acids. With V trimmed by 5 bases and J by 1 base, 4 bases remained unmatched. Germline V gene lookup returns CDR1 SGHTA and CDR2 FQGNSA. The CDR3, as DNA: TGTGCCAGCAGCCGATGGGGGGGGAACACCGGGGAGCTGTTTTTT. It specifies CASSRWGGNTGELFF.

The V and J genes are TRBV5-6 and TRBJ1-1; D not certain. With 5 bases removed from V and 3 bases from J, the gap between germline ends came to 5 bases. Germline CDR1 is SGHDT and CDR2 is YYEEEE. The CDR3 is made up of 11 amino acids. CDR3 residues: CASRLDTEAFF. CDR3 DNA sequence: TGTGCCAGCAGGCTGGACACTGAAGCTTTCTTT.

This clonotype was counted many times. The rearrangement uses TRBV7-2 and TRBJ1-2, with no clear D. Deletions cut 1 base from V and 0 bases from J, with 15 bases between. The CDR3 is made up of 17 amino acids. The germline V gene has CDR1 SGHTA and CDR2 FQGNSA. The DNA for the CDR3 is TGTGCCAGCAGCTTAGAACTGGCGGTTGCGGCTAACTATGGCTACACCTTC. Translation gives CASSLELAVAANYGYTF.

The chain's CDR3 is CASSSQRKVGYTF. CDR3 coding DNA: TGTGCCAGCAGTTCACAAAGGAAAGTTGGCTACACCTTC. V gene TRBV6-5 combines with J gene TRBJ1-2; D remains ambiguous. Germline CDR1 and CDR2: MNHEY and SVGAGI. The length of the CDR3 is 13 residues. The ends were cut back, 4 bases at V and 7 bases at J, with 13 bases in the middle.

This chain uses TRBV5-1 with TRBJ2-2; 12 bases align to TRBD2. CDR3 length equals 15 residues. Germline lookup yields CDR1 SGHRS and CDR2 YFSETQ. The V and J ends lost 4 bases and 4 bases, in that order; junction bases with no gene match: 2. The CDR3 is CASSRGLAGTGELFF. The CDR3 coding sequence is TGCGCCAGCAGCAGGGGACTAGCGGGCACCGGGGAGCTGTTTTTT.

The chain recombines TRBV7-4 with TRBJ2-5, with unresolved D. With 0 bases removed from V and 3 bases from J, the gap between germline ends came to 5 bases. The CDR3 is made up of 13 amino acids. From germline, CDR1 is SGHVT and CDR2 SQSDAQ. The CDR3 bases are TGTGCCAGCAGCTTAGCAACTAAAGAGACCCAGTACTTC. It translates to CASSLATKETQYF. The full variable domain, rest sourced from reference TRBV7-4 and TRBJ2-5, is GAGVSQSPRYKVAKRGRDVALRCDSISGHVTLYWYRQTLGQGSEVLTYSQSDAQRDKSGRPSGRFSAERPERSVSTLKIQRTEQGDSAVYLCASSLATKETQYFGPGTRLLVL.

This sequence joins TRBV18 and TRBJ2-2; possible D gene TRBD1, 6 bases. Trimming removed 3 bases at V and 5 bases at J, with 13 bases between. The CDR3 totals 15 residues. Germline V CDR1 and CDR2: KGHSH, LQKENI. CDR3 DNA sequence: TGTGCCAGCTCACCCGGACAGACACAGACCGGGGAGCTGTTTTTT. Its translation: CASSPGQTQTGELFF. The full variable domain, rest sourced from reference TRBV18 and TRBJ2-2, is NAGVMQNPRHLVRRRGQEARLRCSPMKGHSHVYWYRQLPEEGLKFMVYLQKENIIDESGMPKERFSAEFPKEGPSILRIQQVVRGDSAAYFCASSPGQTQTGELFFGEGSRLTVL.

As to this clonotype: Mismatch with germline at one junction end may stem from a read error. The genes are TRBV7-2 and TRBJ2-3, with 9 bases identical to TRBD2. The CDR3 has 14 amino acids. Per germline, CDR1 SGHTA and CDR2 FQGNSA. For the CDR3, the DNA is TGTGCCAGCAGCTATGGGACTAGCAGAGATACGCAGTATTTT. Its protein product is CASSYGTSRDTQYF.

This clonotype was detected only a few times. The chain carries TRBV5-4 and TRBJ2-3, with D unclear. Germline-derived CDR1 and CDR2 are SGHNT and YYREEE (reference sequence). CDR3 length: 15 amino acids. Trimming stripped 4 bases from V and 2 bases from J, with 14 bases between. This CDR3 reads CASSARRLSTDTQYF. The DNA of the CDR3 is TGTGCCAGCAGCGCTAGACGACTTTCCACAGATACGCAGTATTTT. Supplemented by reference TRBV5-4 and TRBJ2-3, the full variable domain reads ETGVTQSPTHLIKTRGQQVTLRCSSQSGHNTVSWYQQALGQGPQFIFQYYREEENGRGNFPPRFSGLQFPNYSSELNVNALELDDSALYLCASSARRLSTDTQYFGPGTRLTVL.

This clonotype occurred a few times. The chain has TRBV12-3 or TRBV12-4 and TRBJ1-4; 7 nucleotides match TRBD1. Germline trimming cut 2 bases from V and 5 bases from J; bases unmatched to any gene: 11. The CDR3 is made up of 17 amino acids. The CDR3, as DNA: TGTGCCAGCAGTTTAATAACCGGGACAGTAGGGAATGAAAAACTGTTTTTT. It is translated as CASSLITGTVGNEKLFF.

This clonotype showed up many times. Here the CDR3 DNA reads TGTGCCAGCAGCCGCCGACAGGGGGCTAAGACTGAAGCTTTCTTT. It yields the protein CASSRRQGAKTEAFF. This sequence joins TRBV7-9 and TRBJ1-1; TRBD1 aligns across 10 bases. Per germline, CDR1 SEHNR and CDR2 FQNEAQ (reference sequence). There are 15 residues in the CDR3. V was pared by 5 bases and J by 5 bases, with 8 bases of the junction left unmatched.

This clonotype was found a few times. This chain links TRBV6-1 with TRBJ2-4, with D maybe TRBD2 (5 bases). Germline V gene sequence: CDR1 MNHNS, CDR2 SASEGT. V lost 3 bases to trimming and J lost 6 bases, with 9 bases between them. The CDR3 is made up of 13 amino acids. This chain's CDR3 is CASSDSRGNIQYF. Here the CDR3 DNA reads TGTGCCAGCAGTGACAGCCGGGGAAACATTCAGTACTTC.

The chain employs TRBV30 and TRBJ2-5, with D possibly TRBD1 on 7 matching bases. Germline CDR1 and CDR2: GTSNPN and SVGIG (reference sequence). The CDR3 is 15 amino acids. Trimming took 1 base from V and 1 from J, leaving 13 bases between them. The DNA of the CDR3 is TGTGCCTGGAGTGAGGGACAGCGGGTCCAAGAGACCCAGTACTTC. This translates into CAWSEGQRVQETQYF.

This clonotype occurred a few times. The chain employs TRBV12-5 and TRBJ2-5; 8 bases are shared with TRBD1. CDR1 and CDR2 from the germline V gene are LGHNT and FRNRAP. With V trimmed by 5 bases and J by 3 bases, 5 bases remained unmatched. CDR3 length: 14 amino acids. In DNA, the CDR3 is TGTGCTAGTGGTGTATGGACAGGGAAAGAGACCCAGTACTTC. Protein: CASGVWTGKETQYF.